These 15 T cell receptor beta chains were sequenced from one sample in a study of cytomegalovirus exposure and HLA in healthy donors. The PCR contained 60 Vbeta and 13 Jbeta primers. TCRdb's copy holds only in-frame clones and misses some; the assay was immunoSEQ multiplex PCR. The sample consists of around 130,000 clones, about 70% of them appearing once. The sample was PBMCs. The receptors come from a woman between 40 and 50 years old in good health and CMV-seropositive.

This chain connects TRBV11-2 to TRBJ2-2; D is possibly TRBD2 (5 bases). Between the trimmed V and J ends, which lost 6 bases and 4 bases, there was a span of 9 bases. The CDR3 length is 13 residues. Germline V gives CDR1 SGHAT, CDR2 FQNNGV. CDR3 DNA sequence: TGTGCCAGCAGGCAGGACTTCACCGGGGAGCTGTTTTTT. Its protein product is CASRQDFTGELFF. The entire variable domain, with the rest obtained from reference TRBV11-2 and TRBJ2-2, is as follows: EAGVAQSPRYKIIEKRQSVAFWCNPISGHATLYWYQQILGQGPKLLIQFQNNGVVDDSQLPKDRFSAERLKGVDSTLKIQPAKLEDSAVYLCASRQDFTGELFFGEGSRLTVL.

The chain's CDR3 is CASSFPRGDIANVLTF. DNA for the CDR3: TGTGCCAGCAGCTTCCCCAGGGGCGATATAGCCAACGTCCTGACTTTC. This chain uses TRBV5-4 with TRBJ2-6; D possibly corresponds to TRBD1 (6 bases). Germline V lookup: CDR1 SGHNT, CDR2 YYREEE (reference sequence). Trimming cost V 2 bases and J 7 bases, with 16 bases left between them. This CDR3 comprises 16 residues.

CDR3 in amino acids: CASSVGSGRAVGRDTQYF. As DNA, the CDR3 is TGTGCCAGCAGCGTAGGTAGCGGGAGGGCCGTGGGCAGGGATACGCAGTATTTT. V and J are TRBV9 and TRBJ2-3, with 11 bases matching TRBD2. V was clipped by 0 bases and J by 6 bases; unmatched bases: 12. The V gene's germline CDR1 is SGDLS and CDR2 YYNGEE. This CDR3 comprises 18 residues.

V gene TRBV29-1 combines with J gene TRBJ2-7, with a possible D match to TRBD2 (5 bases). CDR1 and CDR2 from the germline V gene are SQVTM and ANQGSEA. V was clipped by 7 bases and J by 0 bases, with 10 bases between them. This CDR3 comprises 12 residues. CDR3 nucleotides: TGCAGCGCGCATCGGGGCTCCTACGAGCAGTACTTC. Its protein is CSAHRGSYEQYF.

The V call is TRBV4-2, the J call TRBJ1-1; possible D gene TRBD1, 5 bases. V was shortened by 0 bases and J by 3 bases, with 20 bases between the two germline ends. This CDR3 spans 18 amino acids. Germline values: CDR1 LGHNA, CDR2 YNFKEQ. The CDR3 protein is CASSQELRGLQEDTEAFF. DNA of the CDR3: TGTGCCAGCAGCCAAGAGTTGAGGGGACTTCAGGAGGACACTGAAGCTTTCTTT.

This rearrangement joins TRBV13 to TRBJ1-5; 7 nucleotides agree with TRBD1. The CDR3 spans 16 residues. Trimming removed 5 bases from V and 2 bases from J; junction bases left unmatched: 9. Germline V gives CDR1 PRHDT, CDR2 FYEKMQ (reference sequence). The CDR3 spells CASSLGGGQRNQPQHF. The CDR3 DNA sequence: TGTGCCAGCAGCCTTGGAGGGGGACAGCGCAATCAGCCCCAGCATTTT.

The genes are TRBV7-2 and TRBJ2-5, with TRBD2 as a possible D gene (5 bases). The DNA end is more similar to TRBJ2-7, so the J call may be wrong. The CDR3 length is 15 residues. The germline V gene encodes CDR1 SGHTA and CDR2 FQGNSA. CDR3 coding DNA: TGTGCCAGCAGCTTAACAAAGAGTAGCGTCTACGAGCAGTACTTC. Its translation is CASSLTKSSVYEQYF.

Written as DNA, the CDR3 is TGTGCCAGCAGTTACTCAGGGAGAGGCTACACCTTC. Protein: CASSYSGRGYTF. This chain joins TRBV6-5 and TRBJ1-2; D not certain. Germline V CDR1 and CDR2: MNHEY, SVGAGI. CDR3 size: 12 residues. V dropped 0 bases and J dropped 8 bases, with 7 bases sitting between them.

J is TRBJ1-2 and V is TRBV2; 9 positions agree with TRBD1. CDR1 is SNHLY and CDR2 is FYNNEI in the germline V gene. The V and J ends lost 6 bases and 4 bases, in that order; junction bases with no gene match: 9. The CDR3 loop spans 15 amino acids. The CDR3 sequence: CASSYGQGSRYGYTF. The CDR3 region has the DNA TGTGCCAGCAGCTACGGACAGGGGTCGCGCTATGGCTACACCTTC.

The table lists this clone with a few counts. The V call is TRBV27, the J call TRBJ1-5; 9 bases match TRBD1. CDR3 length: 13 residues. CDR1 is MNHEY, CDR2 SMNVEV, per germline (reference sequence). With V trimmed by 2 bases and J by 8 bases, 1 base remained unmatched. CDR3 coding DNA: TGTGCCAGCAGTTTAACAGGGGGCAAGCCCCAGCATTTT. This codes for CASSLTGGKPQHF.

CDR3 sequence reads: CAWSVGRRVSGNTIYF. For the CDR3, the DNA is TGTGCCTGGAGTGTTGGACGCAGGGTCTCTGGAAACACCATATATTTT. The chain recombines TRBV30 with TRBJ1-3, with a tentative D call TRBD1 (5 bases). The CDR3 totals 16 residues. CDR1 and CDR2 (germline): GTSNPN, SVGIG (reference sequence). Trimming pared 0 bases from V and 0 bases from J, leaving 12 bases between.

This sequence joins TRBV20-1 and TRBJ1-1; 9 bases are shared with TRBD1. Trimming took 3 bases from V and 11 from J; bases not matched to a gene: 4. The CDR3 runs to 11 residues. CDR1 is DFQATT, CDR2 SNEGSKA, per germline (reference sequence). CDR3 loop: CSARGDREAFF. The CDR3 coding sequence is TGCAGTGCTAGGGGGGACAGGGAGGCTTTCTTT.

The V and J genes are TRBV7-9 and TRBJ2-3, with 10 bases fitting TRBD2. There are 15 residues in the CDR3. V trimming: 4 bases; J trimming: 10 bases; junction bases outside the gene matches: 11. Germline V gene sequence: CDR1 SEHNR, CDR2 FQNEAQ (reference sequence). CDR3 nucleotide sequence: TGTGCCAGCAGCTCCCTCCGATGGCTAGCGGGAGCGCAGTATTTT. Its translation: CASSSLRWLAGAQYF.

This clone was seen just once. This CDR3 is CASSPAGTENEQFF. The CDR3 DNA reads TGTGCCAGCAGCCCCGCCGGGACAGAAAATGAGCAGTTCTTC. The chain employs TRBV7-9 and TRBJ2-1; 7 nucleotides line up with TRBD1. This CDR3 contains 14 residues. The germline V gene has CDR1 SEHNR and CDR2 FQNEAQ (reference sequence). With 5 bases clipped from V and 7 bases from J, the junction kept 8 bases outside the gene matches.

The chain is built from TRBV7-6 and TRBJ1-2, with 8 bases fitting TRBD1. Losses at the gene ends were 1 base for V and 8 bases for J; bases not matched to a gene: 12. Germline V gene lookup returns CDR1 SGHVS and CDR2 FNYEAQ. The CDR3 totals 16 residues. The CDR3 DNA sequence: TGTGCCAGCAGCTTAGGGCCCCCTTCAGGGGGCAACGGCTACACCTTC. Translating it yields CASSLGPPSGGNGYTF. The variable domain in full, completed from reference TRBV7-6 and TRBJ1-2, reads GAGVSQSPRYKVTKRGQDVALRCDPISGHVSLYWYRQALGQGPEFLTYFNYEAQQDKSGLPNDRFSAERPEGSISTLTIQRTEQRDSAMYRCASSLGPPSGGNGYTFGSGTRLTVV.